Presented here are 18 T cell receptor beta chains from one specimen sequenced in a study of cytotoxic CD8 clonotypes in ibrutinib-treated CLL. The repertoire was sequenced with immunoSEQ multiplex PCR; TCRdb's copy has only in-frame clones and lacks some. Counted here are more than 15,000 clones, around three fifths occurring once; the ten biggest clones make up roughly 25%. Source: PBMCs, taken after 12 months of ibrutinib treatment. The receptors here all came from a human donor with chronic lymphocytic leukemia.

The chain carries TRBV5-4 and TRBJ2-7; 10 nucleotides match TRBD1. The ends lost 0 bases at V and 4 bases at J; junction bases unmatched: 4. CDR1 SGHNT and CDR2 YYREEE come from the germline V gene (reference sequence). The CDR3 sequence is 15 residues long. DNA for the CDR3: TGTGCCAGCAGCTTGGGACAGGGGGCGATTTACGAGCAGTACTTC. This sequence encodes CASSLGQGAIYEQYF.

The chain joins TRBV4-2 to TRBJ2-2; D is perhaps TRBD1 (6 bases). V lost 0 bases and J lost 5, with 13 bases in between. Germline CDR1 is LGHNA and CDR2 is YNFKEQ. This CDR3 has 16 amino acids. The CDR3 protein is CASSQDRGTWTGELFF. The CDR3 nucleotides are TGTGCCAGCAGCCAAGATAGGGGGACATGGACCGGGGAGCTGTTTTTT.

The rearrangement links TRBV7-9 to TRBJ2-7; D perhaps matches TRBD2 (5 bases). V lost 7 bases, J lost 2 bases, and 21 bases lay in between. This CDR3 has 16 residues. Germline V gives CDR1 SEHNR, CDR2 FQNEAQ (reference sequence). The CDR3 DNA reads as TGTGCCAGCACCCCCATTTTAGCGATAGGAGCCTACGAGCAGTACTTC. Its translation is CASTPILAIGAYEQYF.

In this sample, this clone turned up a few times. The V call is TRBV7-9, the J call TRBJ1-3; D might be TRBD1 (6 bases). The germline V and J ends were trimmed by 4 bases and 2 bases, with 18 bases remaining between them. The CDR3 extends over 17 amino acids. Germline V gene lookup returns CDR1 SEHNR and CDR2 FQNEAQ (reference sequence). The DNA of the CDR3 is TGTGCCAGCAGCTCAATCGGAAAACCAGGGGCTGGAAACACCATATATTTT. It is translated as CASSSIGKPGAGNTIYF.

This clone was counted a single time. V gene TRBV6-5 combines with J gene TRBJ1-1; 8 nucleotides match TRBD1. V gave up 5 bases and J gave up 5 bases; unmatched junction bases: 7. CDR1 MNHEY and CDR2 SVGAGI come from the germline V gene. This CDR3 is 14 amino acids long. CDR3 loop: CASSTRQGRTEAFF. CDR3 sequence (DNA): TGTGCCAGCAGTACCCGACAGGGGCGAACTGAAGCTTTCTTT.

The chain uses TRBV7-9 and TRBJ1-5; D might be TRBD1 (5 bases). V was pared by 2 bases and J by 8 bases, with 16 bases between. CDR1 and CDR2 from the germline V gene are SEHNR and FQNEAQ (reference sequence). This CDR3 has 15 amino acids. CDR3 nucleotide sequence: TGTGCCAGCAGCTTAACCGGGACGGGGGTAGAGCCCCAGCATTTT. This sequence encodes CASSLTGTGVEPQHF.

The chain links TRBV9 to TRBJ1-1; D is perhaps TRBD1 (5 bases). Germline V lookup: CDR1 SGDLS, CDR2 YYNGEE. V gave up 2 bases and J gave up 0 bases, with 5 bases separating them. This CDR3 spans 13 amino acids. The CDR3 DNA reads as TGTGCCAGCAGCGTGGACATGAACACTGAAGCTTTCTTT. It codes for CASSVDMNTEAFF.

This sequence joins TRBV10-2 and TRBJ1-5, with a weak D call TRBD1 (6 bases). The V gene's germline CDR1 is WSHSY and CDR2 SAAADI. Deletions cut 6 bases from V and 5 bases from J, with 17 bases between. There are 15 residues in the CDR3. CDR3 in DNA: TGCGCCAGCAGCGACGGCTCAAGGGGGTATCAGCCCCAGCATTTT. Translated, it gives CASSDGSRGYQPQHF.

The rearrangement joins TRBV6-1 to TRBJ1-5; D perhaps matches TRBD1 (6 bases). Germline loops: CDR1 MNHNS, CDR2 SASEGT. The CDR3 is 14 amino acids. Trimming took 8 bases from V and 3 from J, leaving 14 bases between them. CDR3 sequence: CASCATGHNQPQHF. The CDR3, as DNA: TGTGCCAGCTGCGCGACAGGCCACAATCAGCCCCAGCATTTT.

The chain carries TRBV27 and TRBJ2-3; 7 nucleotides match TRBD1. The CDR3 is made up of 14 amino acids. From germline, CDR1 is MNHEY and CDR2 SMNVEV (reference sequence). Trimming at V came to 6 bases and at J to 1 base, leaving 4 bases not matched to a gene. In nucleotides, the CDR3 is TGTGCCAGCAGACAGGGGCTTGGCACAGATACGCAGTATTTT. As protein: CASRQGLGTDTQYF.

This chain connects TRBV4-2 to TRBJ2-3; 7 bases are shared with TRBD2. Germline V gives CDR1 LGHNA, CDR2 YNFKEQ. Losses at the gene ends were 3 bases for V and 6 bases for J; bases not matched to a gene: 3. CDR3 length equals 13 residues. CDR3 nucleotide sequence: TGTGCCAGCAGCCAGGCGGGAGCCGATACGCAGTATTTT. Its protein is CASSQAGADTQYF.

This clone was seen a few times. The CDR3 DNA is TGTGCCAGCAGCACTGGGGGGTCTAGCATCACTGAAGCTTTCTTT. This codes for CASSTGGSSITEAFF. The V call is TRBV5-4, the J call TRBJ1-1; maybe TRBD1 (5 bases). Trimming stripped 4 bases from V and 4 bases from J, with 17 bases between. The CDR3 sequence is 15 residues long. The germline V gene encodes CDR1 SGHNT and CDR2 YYREEE (reference sequence).

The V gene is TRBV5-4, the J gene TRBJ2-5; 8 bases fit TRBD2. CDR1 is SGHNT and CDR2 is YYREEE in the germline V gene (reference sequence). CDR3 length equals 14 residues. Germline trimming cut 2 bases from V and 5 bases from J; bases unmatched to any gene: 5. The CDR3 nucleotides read TGTGCCAGCAGCTTAGCGGGAGCGTTTGAGACCCAGTACTTC. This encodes CASSLAGAFETQYF.

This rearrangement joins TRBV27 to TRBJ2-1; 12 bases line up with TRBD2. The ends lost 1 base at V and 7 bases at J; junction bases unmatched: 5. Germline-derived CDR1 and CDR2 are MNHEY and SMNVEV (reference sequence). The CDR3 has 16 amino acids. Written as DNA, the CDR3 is TGTGCCAGCAGTTTATTTCTAGCGGGAGGGGGAAATGAGCAGTTCTTC. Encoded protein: CASSLFLAGGGNEQFF.

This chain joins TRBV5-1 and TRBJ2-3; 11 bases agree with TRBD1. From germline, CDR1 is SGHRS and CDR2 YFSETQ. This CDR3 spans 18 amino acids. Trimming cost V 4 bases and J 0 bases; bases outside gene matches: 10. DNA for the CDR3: TGCGCCAGCAGCCCGGGGACAGGGGGTCGTGCTAGCACAGATACGCAGTATTTT. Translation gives CASSPGTGGRASTDTQYF.

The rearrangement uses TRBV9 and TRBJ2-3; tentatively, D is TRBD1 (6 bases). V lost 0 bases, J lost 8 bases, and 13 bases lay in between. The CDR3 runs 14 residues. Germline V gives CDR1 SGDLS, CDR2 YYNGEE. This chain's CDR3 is CASSVEPRGGTQYF. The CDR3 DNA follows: TGTGCCAGCAGCGTAGAGCCCAGGGGTGGTACGCAGTATTTT.

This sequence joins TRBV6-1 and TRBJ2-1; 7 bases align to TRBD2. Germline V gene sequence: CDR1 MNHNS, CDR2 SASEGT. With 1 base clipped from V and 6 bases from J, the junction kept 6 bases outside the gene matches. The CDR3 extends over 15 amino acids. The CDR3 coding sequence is TGTGCCAGCAGTGAAGAGGTAGGCGGGGGCAATGAGCAGTTCTTC. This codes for CASSEEVGGGNEQFF.

CDR3 nucleotide sequence: TGTGCCAGCAGCTTAAATGTCAGGGTAAACTATGGCTACACCTTC. As protein: CASSLNVRVNYGYTF. The genes are TRBV7-2 and TRBJ1-2; tentative D call: TRBD1 (5 bases). V lost 2 bases to trimming and J lost 2 bases, with 12 bases between them. In germline, CDR1 is SGHTA, CDR2 FQGNSA. The CDR3 loop spans 15 amino acids.